These 23 T cell receptor beta chains were sequenced from one sample in a study of CD8+CD57+ T cells in acquired aplastic anemia. Genomic DNA, serving as template, underwent TCR beta VDJ and CDR3 profiling. TCRdb re-derived calls from the reads in MiXCR, one entry per CDR3 protein. Of a few hundred thousand distinct CDR3 sequences detected, around 68% appear once; the ten largest clones hold 3.5% to 4.5%. Sequenced material: sorted CD4+, CD8+, or CD8+CD57+ T cells (not recorded which) from PBMCs. The source of these receptors is a human donor in good health, serving as a control.

The rearrangement links TRBV5-1 to TRBJ1-1; weak D call: TRBD1 (6 bases). CDR1 is SGHRS and CDR2 is YFSETQ in the germline V gene. The CDR3 extends over 15 amino acids. The V gene lost 0 bases and the J gene lost 3 bases, with 12 bases spanning the gap. CDR3 sequence (DNA): TGCGCCAGCAGCTTGGCCCAGGGGAACCACACTGAAGCTTTCTTT. Translated: CASSLAQGNHTEAFF.

As concerns this clonotype: The CDR3 does not end in the conserved phenylalanine or tryptophan, so this is likely a read error. The chain employs TRBV7-7 and TRBJ1-1; possibly TRBD1 for D (6 bases). The CDR3 contains 13 residues. CDR1 and CDR2 (germline): SSHAT, FNYEAQ (reference sequence). This CDR3 reads CASSIGGLGEAFL. CDR3 sequence (DNA): TGTGCTAGCAGCATAGGGGGACTGGGTGAAGCTTTCCTT.

This clonotype occurred many times. The chain uses TRBV12-3 or TRBV12-4 and TRBJ2-3, with a weak D call TRBD1 (6 bases). This CDR3 is built from 15 residues. The V and J ends lost 6 bases and 2 bases respectively, with 15 bases between them. The CDR3 spells CASRLARTVTDTQYF. As DNA, the CDR3 is TGTGCCAGCAGACTTGCTCGGACAGTCACAGATACGCAGTATTTT.

The V gene is TRBV20-1, the J gene TRBJ2-1, with D maybe TRBD2 (6 bases). The V gene lost 5 bases and the J gene lost 16 bases, with 18 bases spanning the gap. The germline V gene encodes CDR1 DFQATT and CDR2 SNEGSKA (reference sequence). This CDR3 spans 11 amino acids. The DNA for the CDR3 is TGCAGTGCTGCGGGGCAGCGTGAGTTCTTCTTC. The encoded protein is CSAAGQREFFF.

Points on this clonotype: The junction shows a germline mismatch at one end, possibly a read error. CDR3 nucleotides: TGCAGTGCTAGAGGTGGAAATGCTGAAGCTTACTTT. It encodes CSARGGNAEAYF. The chain recombines TRBV20-1 with TRBJ1-1; unclear D gene. CDR1 is DFQATT and CDR2 is SNEGSKA in the germline V gene (reference sequence). The CDR3 has 12 amino acids.

V is TRBV6-6 and J is TRBJ2-7; D is undetermined. The V end lost 4 bases, the J end lost 10 bases, and 11 bases lay between the germline ends. This CDR3 has 11 residues. Germline CDR1 is MNHNY and CDR2 is SVGAGI (reference sequence). In DNA, the CDR3 is TGTGCCAGCAGTTTCGGGCCAGACCAGTACTTC. It encodes CASSFGPDQYF.

This chain connects TRBV9 to TRBJ1-1; D might be TRBD1 (5 bases). Trimming took 0 bases from V and 14 from J, leaving 20 bases between them. Germline loops: CDR1 SGDLS, CDR2 YYNGEE. This CDR3 spans 14 amino acids. The CDR3 loop is CASSVAGSNEQYFF. CDR3 sequence (DNA): TGTGCCAGCAGCGTAGCAGGGAGCAACGAGCAGTACTTCTTT.

This clonotype was picked up many times. The rearrangement joins TRBV20-1 to TRBJ2-5; the D is unclear. This CDR3 has 15 amino acids. Per germline, CDR1 DFQATT and CDR2 SNEGSKA (reference sequence). Trimming removed 2 bases at V and 5 bases at J, with 18 bases between. The chain's CDR3 is CSARLPGTQWETQYF. CDR3 nucleotides: TGCAGTGCTAGATTACCGGGTACCCAATGGGAGACCCAGTACTTC.

A remark on this clonotype: The junction does not match germline at one end; this may be a read error. J is TRBJ1-5 and V is TRBV2; 7 bases map to TRBD1. The CDR3 is made up of 14 amino acids. Germline values: CDR1 SNHLY, CDR2 FYNNEI. CDR3 sequence reads: CASSSQGGAQPLHF. The DNA of the CDR3 is TGTGCCAGCAGCTCCCAGGGGGGGGCTCAGCCCCTGCATTTT.

This clonotype was detected only a few times. The chain has TRBV29-1 and TRBJ2-7; 11 nucleotides agree with TRBD1. CDR1 and CDR2 from the germline V gene are SQVTM and ANQGSEA. This CDR3 is 15 amino acids long. Germline trimming cut 4 bases from V and 2 bases from J; bases unmatched to any gene: 7. The CDR3 loop is CSVVVVGQGAYEQYF. CDR3 sequence (DNA): TGCAGCGTTGTGGTTGTGGGACAGGGGGCCTACGAGCAGTACTTC.

The J gene is TRBJ2-7, the V gene TRBV7-9; no clear D gene. V lost 6 bases and J lost 5, with 17 bases in between. The length of the CDR3 is 14 residues. The germline V gene has CDR1 SEHNR and CDR2 FQNEAQ (reference sequence). CDR3 sequence reads: CASRVSVVVDEQYF. The CDR3 nucleotides read TGTGCCAGCAGGGTGTCGGTGGTAGTCGACGAGCAGTACTTC.

As for this clonotype: A clone one base away is much larger, so this may be a read error. The final CDR3 position lacks the conserved phenylalanine or tryptophan, pointing to a likely read error. V usage is TRBV29-1 and J usage is TRBJ2-5; TRBD2 might be the D (7 bases). Germline V CDR1 and CDR2: SQVTM, ANQGSEA. The V gene lost 6 bases and the J gene lost 1 base, with 9 bases spanning the gap. The CDR3 is 12 residues long. CDR3 bases: TGCAGCGTAAGGGGGGGCCAAGAGACCCAGTACGTC. Translation: CSVRGGQETQYV.

This chain uses TRBV2 with TRBJ2-7; D is uncertain. The CDR3 has 12 residues. V gave up 2 bases and J gave up 4 bases, with 6 bases separating them. In germline, CDR1 is SNHLY, CDR2 FYNNEI. CDR3 amino acids: CASSEWPYEQYF. In DNA form, the CDR3 reads TGTGCCAGCAGTGAATGGCCTTACGAGCAGTACTTC.

The rearrangement uses TRBV19 and TRBJ1-1, with D possibly TRBD1 on 5 matching bases. This CDR3 spans 14 amino acids. Looked up from germline, CDR1 is LNHDA and CDR2 is SQIVND (reference sequence). This CDR3 reads CFSSITAGWTEAFF. CDR3 in DNA: TGTTTCAGTAGTATAACGGCAGGGTGGACTGAAGCTTTCTTT.

Here the CDR3 DNA reads TGTGCCAGCAGCCGGACAGGGGGCGATGCCAAAAACATTCAGTACTTC. It is translated as CASSRTGGDAKNIQYF. The chain employs TRBV3-1 and TRBJ2-4; 11 bases are a match to TRBD1. This CDR3 has 16 amino acids. V lost 4 bases and J lost 1; bases outside the gene matches: 3. Germline CDR1 is LGHDT and CDR2 is YNNKEL (reference sequence).

This clonotype was seen a few times. This may come from a read error, since a much larger clone is one base off. The V gene is TRBV6-1, the J gene TRBJ1-4; TRBD1 agrees at 9 bases. V was clipped by 10 bases and J by 7 bases; unmatched bases: 10. The CDR3 consists of 14 residues. Germline CDR1 and CDR2: MNHNS and SASEGT. The CDR3 coding sequence is TGTGCCACCCTGCCGGGACAGGGACGTGAAAAACTGTTTTTT. Translation: CATLPGQGREKLFF.

Turning to this clonotype: A much larger clonotype is one base distant, so this may be a read error. V gene TRBV20-1 combines with J gene TRBJ2-7; unclear D gene. Trimming shortened V by 1 base and J by 3 bases, and 10 bases separated the two germline ends. The CDR3 is 13 residues long. Germline CDR1 and CDR2: DFQATT and SNEGSKA (reference sequence). DNA for the CDR3: TGCAGTGCTAGAGCGGCCGACCGCTACGAGCAGTACGTC. Translating it yields CSARAADRYEQYV.

This clonotype was picked up many times. The rearrangement uses TRBV3-2 and TRBJ2-1; the table calls TRBD1, which could not be checked here. TRBV3-2 is assigned pseudogene status. The CDR3 covers 15 residues. In nucleotides, the CDR3 is TGTGCCAGCAGCCGGCCGGGACAGGGGAACAATGAGCAGTTCTTC. As protein: CASSRPGQGNNEQFF.

The chain uses TRBV20-1 and TRBJ1-6; 7 bases align to TRBD1. The junction had 13 bases not matched to a gene; V was cut back by 6 bases and J by 14 bases. Germline CDR1 DFQATT, CDR2 SNEGSKA (reference sequence). The CDR3 consists of 13 residues. The CDR3 nucleotides are TGCAGTGCGCGGAAGACAGGGCGGGACGCCCTCCACTTT. Its translation is CSARKTGRDALHF.

The chain joins TRBV14 to TRBJ1-6; D not certain. The CDR3 consists of 13 residues. The V gene lost 6 bases and the J gene lost 8 bases, with 11 bases spanning the gap. CDR1 is SGHDN, CDR2 FVKESK, per germline. CDR3 protein: CASSEANHSPLHF. The CDR3 nucleotides read TGTGCCAGCAGTGAAGCGAATCATTCACCCCTCCACTTT.

This clonotype has a count of ten or more. The rearrangement links TRBV6-6 to TRBJ1-3; D is unresolved. Trimming stripped 3 bases from V and 0 bases from J, with 12 bases between. The CDR3 is 16 residues long. The germline CDR1 and CDR2 sequences are MNHNY and SVGAGI (reference sequence). The CDR3 protein is CASSYLGSRSGNTIYF. The CDR3 DNA reads TGTGCCAGCAGTTATTTGGGATCGCGCTCTGGAAACACCATATATTTT.

In nucleotides, the CDR3 is TGTGCCAGCCTCGGACAGATCGGAGACGTCGAGACCCAGTACTTC. This gives the protein CASLGQIGDVETQYF. The chain has TRBV11-2 and TRBJ2-5, with D possibly being TRBD1 (6 bases). The CDR3 loop spans 15 amino acids. The V gene's germline CDR1 is SGHAT and CDR2 FQNNGV. V was trimmed by 8 bases and J by 5 bases, leaving 21 bases between them.

With regard to this clonotype: A read error may explain this, as a much larger clone is one base away. The chain links TRBV9 to TRBJ2-5; TRBD1 agrees at 10 bases. CDR3 length: 15 amino acids. The V segment lost 4 bases and the J segment 7 bases; nucleotides outside the gene matches: 10. CDR1 and CDR2 (germline): SGDLS, YYNGEE. The DNA for the CDR3 is TGTGCCAGCAGCCCAGGGACAGGGGTAGAGGGGACCCAGTACTTC. This codes for CASSPGTGVEGTQYF.